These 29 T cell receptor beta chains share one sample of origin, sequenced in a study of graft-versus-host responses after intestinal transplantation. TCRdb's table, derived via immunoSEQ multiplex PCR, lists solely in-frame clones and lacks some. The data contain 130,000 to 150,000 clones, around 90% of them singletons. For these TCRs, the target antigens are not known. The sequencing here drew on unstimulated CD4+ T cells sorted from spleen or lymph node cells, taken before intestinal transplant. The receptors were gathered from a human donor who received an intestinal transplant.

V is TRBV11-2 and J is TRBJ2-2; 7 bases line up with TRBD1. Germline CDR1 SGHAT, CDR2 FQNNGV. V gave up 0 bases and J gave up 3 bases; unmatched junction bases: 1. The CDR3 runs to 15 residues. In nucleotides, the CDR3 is TGTGCCAGCAGCTTAGATACAGGGGACACCGGGGAGCTGTTTTTT. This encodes CASSLDTGDTGELFF.

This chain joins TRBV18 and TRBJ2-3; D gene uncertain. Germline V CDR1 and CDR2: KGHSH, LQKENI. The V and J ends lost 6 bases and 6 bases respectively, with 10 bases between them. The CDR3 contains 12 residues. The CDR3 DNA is TGTGCCAGCTCCCCGAGAGAGGATACGCAGTATTTT. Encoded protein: CASSPREDTQYF.

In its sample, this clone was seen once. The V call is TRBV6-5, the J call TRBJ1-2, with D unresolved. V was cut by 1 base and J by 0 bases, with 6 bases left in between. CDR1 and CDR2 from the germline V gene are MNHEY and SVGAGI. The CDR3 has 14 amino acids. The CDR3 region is CASSYLGPNYGYTF. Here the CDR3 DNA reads TGTGCCAGCAGTTACTTGGGCCCTAACTATGGCTACACCTTC.

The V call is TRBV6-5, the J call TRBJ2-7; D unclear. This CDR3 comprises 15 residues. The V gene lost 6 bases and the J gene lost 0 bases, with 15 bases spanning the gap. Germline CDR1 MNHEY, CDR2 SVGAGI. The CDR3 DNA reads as TGTGCCAGCAGAGGGAAGGGTGCCGACTCCTACGAGCAGTACTTC. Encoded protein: CASRGKGADSYEQYF.

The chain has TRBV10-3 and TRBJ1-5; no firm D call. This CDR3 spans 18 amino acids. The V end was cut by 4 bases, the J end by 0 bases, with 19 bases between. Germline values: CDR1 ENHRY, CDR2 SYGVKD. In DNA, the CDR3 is TGTGCCATCAGTGCCTTGTATGAAGGCGGAGATAGCAATCAGCCCCAGCATTTT. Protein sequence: CAISALYEGGDSNQPQHF.

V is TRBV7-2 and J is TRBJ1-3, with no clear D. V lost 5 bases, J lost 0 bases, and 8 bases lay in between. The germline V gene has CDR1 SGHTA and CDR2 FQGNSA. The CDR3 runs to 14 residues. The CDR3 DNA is TGTGCCAGCAGCCGCGGGAACTCTGGAAACACCATATATTTT. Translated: CASSRGNSGNTIYF.

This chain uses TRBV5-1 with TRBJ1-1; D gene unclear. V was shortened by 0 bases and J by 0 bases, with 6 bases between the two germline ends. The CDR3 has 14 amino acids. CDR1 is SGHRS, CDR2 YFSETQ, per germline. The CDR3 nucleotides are TGCGCCAGCAGCTTGGCACAGCTGAACACTGAAGCTTTCTTT. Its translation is CASSLAQLNTEAFF.

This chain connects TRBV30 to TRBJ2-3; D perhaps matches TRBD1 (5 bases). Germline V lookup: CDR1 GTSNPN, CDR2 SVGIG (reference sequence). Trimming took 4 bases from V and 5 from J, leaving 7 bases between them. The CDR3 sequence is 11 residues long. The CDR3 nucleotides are TGTGCCTGGACAGGGAAAGATACGCAGTATTTT. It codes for CAWTGKDTQYF.

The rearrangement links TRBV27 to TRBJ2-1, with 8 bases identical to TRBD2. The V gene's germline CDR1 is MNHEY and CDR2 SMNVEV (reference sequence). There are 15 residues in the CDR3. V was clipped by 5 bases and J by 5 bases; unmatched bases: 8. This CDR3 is CASSQAGVRNNEQFF. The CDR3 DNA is TGTGCCAGCAGTCAAGCGGGAGTGAGAAACAATGAGCAGTTCTTC.

Here the CDR3 DNA reads TGTGCCAGCAGCTTATCTAGGGGATCCACAGATACGCAGTATTTT. It yields the protein CASSLSRGSTDTQYF. The chain is built from TRBV7-9 and TRBJ2-3; tentative D call: TRBD1 (5 bases). V was shortened by 2 bases and J by 2 bases, with 11 bases between the two germline ends. The CDR3 is 15 amino acids. In germline, CDR1 is SEHNR, CDR2 FQNEAQ (reference sequence).

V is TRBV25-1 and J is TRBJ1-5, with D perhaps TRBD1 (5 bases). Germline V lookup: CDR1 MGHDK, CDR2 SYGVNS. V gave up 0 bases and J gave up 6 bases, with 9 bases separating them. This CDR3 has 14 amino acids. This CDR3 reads CASSEYIQGQPQHF. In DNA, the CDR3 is TGTGCCAGCAGTGAATATATTCAGGGTCAGCCCCAGCATTTT.

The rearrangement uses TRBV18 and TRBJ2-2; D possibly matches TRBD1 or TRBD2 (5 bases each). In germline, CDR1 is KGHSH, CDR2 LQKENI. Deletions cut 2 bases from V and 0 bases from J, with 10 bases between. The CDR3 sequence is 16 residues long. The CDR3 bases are TGTGCCAGCTCACCATTGGGACCTTCGAACACCGGGGAGCTGTTTTTT. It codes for CASSPLGPSNTGELFF.

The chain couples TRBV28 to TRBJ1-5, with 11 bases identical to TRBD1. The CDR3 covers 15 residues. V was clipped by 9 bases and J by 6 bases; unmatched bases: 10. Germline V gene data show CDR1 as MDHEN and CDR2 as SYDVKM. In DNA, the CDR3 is TGTGCCAGGGGGGACAGGGGGAGAGTAAGTCAGCCCCAGCATTTT. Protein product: CARGDRGRVSQPQHF.

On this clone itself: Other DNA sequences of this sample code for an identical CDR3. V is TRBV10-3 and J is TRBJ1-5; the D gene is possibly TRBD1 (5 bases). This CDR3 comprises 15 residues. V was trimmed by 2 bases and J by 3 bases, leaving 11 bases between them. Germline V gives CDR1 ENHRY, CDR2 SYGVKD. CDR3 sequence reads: CAISERGSHNQPQHF. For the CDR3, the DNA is TGTGCCATCAGTGAGCGGGGGAGTCACAATCAGCCCCAGCATTTT.

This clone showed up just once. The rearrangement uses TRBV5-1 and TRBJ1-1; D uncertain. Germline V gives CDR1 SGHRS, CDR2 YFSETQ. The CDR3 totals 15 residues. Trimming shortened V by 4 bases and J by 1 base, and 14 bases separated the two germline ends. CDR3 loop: CASSRVGGRNTEAFF. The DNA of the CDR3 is TGCGCCAGCAGCCGGGTGGGAGGGCGGAACACTGAAGCTTTCTTT.

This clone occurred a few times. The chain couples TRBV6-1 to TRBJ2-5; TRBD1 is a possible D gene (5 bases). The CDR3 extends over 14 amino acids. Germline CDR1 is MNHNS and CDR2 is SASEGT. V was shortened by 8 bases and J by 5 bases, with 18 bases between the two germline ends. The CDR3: CASGLWGQWETQYF. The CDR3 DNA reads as TGTGCCAGCGGTCTCTGGGGCCAGTGGGAGACCCAGTACTTC.

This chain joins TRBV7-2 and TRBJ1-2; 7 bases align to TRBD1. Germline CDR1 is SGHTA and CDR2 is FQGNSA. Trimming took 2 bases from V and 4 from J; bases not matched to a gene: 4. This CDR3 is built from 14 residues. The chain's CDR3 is CASSLNSGGYGYTF. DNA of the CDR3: TGTGCCAGCAGCTTAAATTCAGGGGGCTATGGCTACACCTTC. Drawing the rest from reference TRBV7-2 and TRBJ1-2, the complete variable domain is GAGVSQSPSNKVTEKGKDVELRCDPISGHTALYWYRQSLGQGLEFLIYFQGNSAPDKSGLPSDRFSAERTGGSVSTLTIQRTQQEDSAVYLCASSLNSGGYGYTFGSGTRLTVV.

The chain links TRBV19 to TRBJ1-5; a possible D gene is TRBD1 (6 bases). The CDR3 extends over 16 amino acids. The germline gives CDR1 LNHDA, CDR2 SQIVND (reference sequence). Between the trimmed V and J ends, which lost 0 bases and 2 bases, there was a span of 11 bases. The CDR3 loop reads CASSIERGAGNQPQHF. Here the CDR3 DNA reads TGTGCCAGTAGTATAGAACGGGGGGCGGGCAATCAGCCCCAGCATTTT.

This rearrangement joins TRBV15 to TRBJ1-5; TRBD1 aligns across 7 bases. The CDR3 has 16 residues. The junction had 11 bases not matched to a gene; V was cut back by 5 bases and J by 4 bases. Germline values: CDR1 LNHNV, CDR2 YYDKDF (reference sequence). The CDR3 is CATSAKRGLGNQPQHF. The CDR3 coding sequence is TGTGCCACCAGCGCTAAGAGGGGGCTTGGGAATCAGCCCCAGCATTTT.

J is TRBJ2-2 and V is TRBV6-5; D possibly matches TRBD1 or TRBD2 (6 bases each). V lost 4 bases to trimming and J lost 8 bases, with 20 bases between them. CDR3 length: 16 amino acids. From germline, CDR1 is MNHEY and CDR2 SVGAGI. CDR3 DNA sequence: TGTGCCAGCAGTTCTCCGCCACAGGGTGCGGGGGGGGAGCTGTTTTTT. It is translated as CASSSPPQGAGGELFF.

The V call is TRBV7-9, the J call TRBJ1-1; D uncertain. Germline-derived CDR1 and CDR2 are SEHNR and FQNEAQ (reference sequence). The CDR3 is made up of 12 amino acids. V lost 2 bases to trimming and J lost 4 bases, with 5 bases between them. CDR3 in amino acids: CASSLSATEAFF. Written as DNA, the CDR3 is TGTGCCAGCAGCTTAAGTGCCACTGAAGCTTTCTTT.

As DNA, the CDR3 is TGTGCCAGCAGAGGACAGGCAGCTTTCTTT. Its protein product is CASRGQAAFF. The chain uses TRBV2 and TRBJ1-1, with 7 bases identical to TRBD1. J was trimmed by 10 bases and V by 6 bases; bases with no gene match: 2. The length of the CDR3 is 10 residues. CDR1 SNHLY and CDR2 FYNNEI come from the germline V gene.

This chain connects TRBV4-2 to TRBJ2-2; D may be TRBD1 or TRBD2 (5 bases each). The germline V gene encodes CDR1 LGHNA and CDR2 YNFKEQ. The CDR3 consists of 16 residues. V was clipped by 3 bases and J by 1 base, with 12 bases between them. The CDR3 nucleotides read TGTGCCAGCAGCCACGAGGGACGGATGAACACCGGGGAGCTGTTTTTT. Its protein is CASSHEGRMNTGELFF.

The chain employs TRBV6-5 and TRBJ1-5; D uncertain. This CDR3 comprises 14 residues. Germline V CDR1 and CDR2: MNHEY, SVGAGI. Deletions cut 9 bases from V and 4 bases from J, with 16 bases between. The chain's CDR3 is CASDRASVNQPQHF. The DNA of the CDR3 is TGTGCCAGTGATCGGGCCTCGGTTAATCAGCCCCAGCATTTT.

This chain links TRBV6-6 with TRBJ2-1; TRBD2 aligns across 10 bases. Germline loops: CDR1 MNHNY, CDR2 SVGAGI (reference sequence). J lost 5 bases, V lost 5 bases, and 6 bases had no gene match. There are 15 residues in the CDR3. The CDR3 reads CASSGSLAGDNEQFF. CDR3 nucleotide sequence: TGTGCCAGCAGTGGGTCGCTAGCGGGAGACAATGAGCAGTTCTTC.

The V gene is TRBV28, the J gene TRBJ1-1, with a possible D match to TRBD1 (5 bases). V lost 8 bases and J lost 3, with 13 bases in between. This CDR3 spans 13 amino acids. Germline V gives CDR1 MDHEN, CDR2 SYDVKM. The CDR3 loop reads CASGGGLDTEAFF. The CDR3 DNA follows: TGTGCCAGCGGGGGGGGATTGGACACTGAAGCTTTCTTT.

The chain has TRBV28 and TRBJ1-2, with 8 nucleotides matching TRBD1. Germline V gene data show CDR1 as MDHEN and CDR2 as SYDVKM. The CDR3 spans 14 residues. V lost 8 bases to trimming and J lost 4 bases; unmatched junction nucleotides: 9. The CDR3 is CASFTGTGPYGYTF. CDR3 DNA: TGTGCCAGCTTTACCGGGACAGGCCCCTATGGCTACACCTTC.

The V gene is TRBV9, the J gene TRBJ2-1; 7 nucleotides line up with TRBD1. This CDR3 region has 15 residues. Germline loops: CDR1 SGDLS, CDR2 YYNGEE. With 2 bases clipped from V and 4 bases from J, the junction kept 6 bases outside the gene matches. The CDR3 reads CASSVQGQQYNEQFF. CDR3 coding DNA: TGTGCCAGCAGCGTCCAGGGACAGCAATACAATGAGCAGTTCTTC. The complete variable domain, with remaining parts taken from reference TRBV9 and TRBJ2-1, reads DSGVTQTPKHLITATGQRVTLRCSPRSGDLSVYWYQQSLDQGLQFLIQYYNGEERAKGNILERFSAQQFPDLHSELNLSSLELGDSALYFCASSVQGQQYNEQFFGPGTRLTVL.

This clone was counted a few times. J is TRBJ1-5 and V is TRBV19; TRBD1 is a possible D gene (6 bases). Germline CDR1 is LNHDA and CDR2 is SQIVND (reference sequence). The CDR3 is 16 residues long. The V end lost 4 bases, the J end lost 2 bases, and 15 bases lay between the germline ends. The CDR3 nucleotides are TGTGCCAGTAGTACTCTTACAGGGAACGGCAATCAGCCCCAGCATTTT. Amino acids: CASSTLTGNGNQPQHF.